The clone carrying this T cell receptor (beta chain) occurred a few times. This record belongs to a study of T cells in Graves' hyperthyroidism and ophthalmopathy. The germline V gene encodes CDR1 MNHNS and CDR2 SASEGT. V lost 6 bases and J lost 4, with 15 bases in between. The CDR3 is 15 residues long. There were TCR beta CDR3 regions amplified from RNA transcripts. In the first-round RT-PCR of the TCR CDR3, the HTBI primer set was used. TCRdb redid the calling of the multiplex PCR reads with MiXCR, one entry per CDR3 protein. The table lists over 400,000 distinct CDR3 sequences, around a fifth of them singletons, with around 50% in the top ten.

This sequence originates from a woman aged 70-85 years with Graves' ophthalmopathy. The chain employs TRBV6-1 and TRBJ2-2; tentative D call: TRBD2 (7 bases). Material: blood. The CDR3 DNA reads TGTGCCAGCAGCATAGGGGGGGCGCGCACCGGGGAGCTGTTTTTT. This encodes CASSIGGARTGELFF.